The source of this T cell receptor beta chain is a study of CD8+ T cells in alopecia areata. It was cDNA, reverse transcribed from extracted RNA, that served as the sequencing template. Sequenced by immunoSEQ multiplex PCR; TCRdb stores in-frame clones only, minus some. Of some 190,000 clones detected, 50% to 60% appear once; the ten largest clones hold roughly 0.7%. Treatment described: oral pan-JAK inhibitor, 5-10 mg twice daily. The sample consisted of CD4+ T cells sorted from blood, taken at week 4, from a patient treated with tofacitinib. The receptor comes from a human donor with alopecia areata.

The CDR3 sequence: CASSLRTGSSNQPQHF. The CDR3 DNA follows: TGTGCCAGCAGCTTGCGGACAGGGTCGAGCAATCAGCCCCAGCATTTT. The chain uses TRBV7-2 and TRBJ1-5; 8 bases match TRBD1. The germline V gene encodes CDR1 SGHTA and CDR2 FQGNSA. The V gene end was trimmed by 3 bases and the J gene end by 1 base; junction bases not matched to a gene: 5. The CDR3 runs 16 residues.